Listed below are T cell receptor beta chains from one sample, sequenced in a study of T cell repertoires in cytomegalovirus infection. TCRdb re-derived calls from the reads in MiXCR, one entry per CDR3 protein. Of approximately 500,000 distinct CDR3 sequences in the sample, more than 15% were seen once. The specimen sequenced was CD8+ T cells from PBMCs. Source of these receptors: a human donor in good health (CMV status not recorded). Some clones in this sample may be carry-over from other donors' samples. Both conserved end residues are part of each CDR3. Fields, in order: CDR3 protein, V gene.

CASSQVEGVTEAVF,TRBV4-1
CASSQDSRLAGLGETQYF,TRBV4-1
CASRSQHRGDGEKLFF,TRBV12-3/TRBV12-4
CASRKGADGYTF,TRBV11-2
CASSLTGSGETQYF,TRBV7-3
CASSGGNYSNQPQHF,TRBV27
CASSFLRANTGELFF,TRBV7-8
CASSLTSGGDSTDTQYF,TRBV6-2/TRBV6-3
CASSLDGVFVAPPASGANVLTF,TRBV7-6
CATKGRSLNTEAFF,TRBV5-5
CSALPGGEKLFF,TRBV29-1
CSARVDGREVNEQFF,TRBV20-1
CASSLPQDGTGGLFF,TRBV5-4
CASSFPVGAGTYEQYF,TRBV7-8
CASSLRMGYGYTF,TRBV5-5
CASSWPPGQQETQYF,TRBV7-9
CASSLYSRGASPETQYF,TRBV6-5
CASGRVSSYNEQFF,TRBV7-9
CASSTPERHLAKNIQYF,TRBV12-3/TRBV12-4
CASIQGATAEAFF,TRBV6-1
CASTLGERITDTQYF,TRBV5-4
CATRGTEAYEQYF,TRBV15
CASSLPLGGRRSGKLFF,TRBV12-3/TRBV12-4
CASSLASGGQENQYF,TRBV27
CSARDPLTPYEQYF,TRBV20-1
CASSRQGEGYTF,TRBV12-3/TRBV12-4
CASSRAGKVTDTQYF,TRBV6-1
CATSKGTSATNEKLFF,TRBV15
CASGAPRAGANVLTF,TRBV5-1
CASSASDRANQPQHF,TRBV9
CASSFLFPPTGGNNYGYTF,TRBV27
CASSLDVGNTIYF,TRBV7-9
CASSLAGWGSEAFF,TRBV7-2
CASSFNRGGRSPLHF,TRBV28
CASSVGPNEQFF,TRBV9
CASSQDLGSRDTQYF,TRBV4-2
CASSRAGGSEQYF,TRBV7-3
CASSFTSGVADTQYF,TRBV5-6
CASSPYYPNTGELFF,TRBV4-2
CASSSPQVRETQYF,TRBV28
CASSLTRTPGNTIYF,TRBV7-9
CASSDWTASNYGYTF,TRBV6-6
CAISESAGGFKGYTF,TRBV10-3